Listed below are T cell receptor beta chains from one sample, sequenced in a study of blood T cell repertoires in COVID-19. TCRdb's table, derived via immunoSEQ multiplex PCR, lists solely in-frame clones and lacks some. The top ten clones hold roughly 6.7% of a sample with about 59,000 clones, about 89% of them seen once. Sequences were obtained from peripheral blood. Receptors originate from a man aged 60 to 69 with active or convalescent COVID-19. Each CDR3 is given with its conserved first and last residue. Fields, in order: CDR3 DNA, CDR3 protein, D gene, J gene, V gene, clone size, CDR3 length. A D gene is named only where the DNA matches it firmly. Where a row states a size, it is once, few, many or the class of an expanded clone; other rows omit it.

cdr3_nt: TGCGCCAGCAGCTTGGGACACCGGGAGACCCTCCACTTT
cdr3_aa: CASSLGHRETLHF
d_call: -
j_call: TRBJ1-6
v_call: TRBV5-1
clone_size: -
cdr3_length: 13

cdr3_nt: TGTGCCAGCAGTGAGAGGCTGAACAATCAGCCCCAGCATTTT
cdr3_aa: CASSERLNNQPQHF
d_call: -
j_call: TRBJ1-5
v_call: TRBV6-1
clone_size: once
cdr3_length: 14

cdr3_nt: TGTGCCAGCAGCCAACAACCTTTTAGACTAGCGGGGGGCAGCAGGGATACGCAGTATTTT
cdr3_aa: CASSQQPFRLAGGSRDTQYF
d_call: TRBD2
j_call: TRBJ2-3
v_call: TRBV3-1/TRBV3-2
clone_size: -
cdr3_length: 20

cdr3_nt: TGTGCCAGCAGTTGGGCCCAGGGGAATCAGCCCCAGCATTTT
cdr3_aa: CASSWAQGNQPQHF
d_call: -
j_call: TRBJ1-5
v_call: TRBV28
clone_size: -
cdr3_length: 14

cdr3_nt: TGTGCCAGCAGCCAAGTTCGAAGATACAGGGGTCTAGGGAACACCATATATTTT
cdr3_aa: CASSQVRRYRGLGNTIYF
d_call: TRBD1
j_call: TRBJ1-3
v_call: TRBV3-1/TRBV3-2
clone_size: -
cdr3_length: 18

cdr3_nt: TGTGCCAGCAGTGAACAGGGGGCCGGTACTGAAGCTTTCTTT
cdr3_aa: CASSEQGAGTEAFF
d_call: TRBD1
j_call: TRBJ1-1
v_call: TRBV6-1
clone_size: -
cdr3_length: 14

cdr3_nt: TGTGCCAGCAGCTCAGGGTCTGCTTACACTGAAGCTTTCTTT
cdr3_aa: CASSSGSAYTEAFF
d_call: -
j_call: TRBJ1-1
v_call: TRBV7-9
clone_size: -
cdr3_length: 14

cdr3_nt: TGTGCCAGCAGCCAAGAGGGCAGGAATGCTTTCTTT
cdr3_aa: CASSQEGRNAFF
d_call: -
j_call: TRBJ1-1
v_call: TRBV4-2
clone_size: -
cdr3_length: 12

cdr3_nt: TGTGCCATCAGTGGGACTACGGACGGGGAGCTGTTTTTT
cdr3_aa: CAISGTTDGELFF
d_call: -
j_call: TRBJ2-2
v_call: TRBV10-3
clone_size: -
cdr3_length: 13

cdr3_nt: TGTGCCAGCAGTTTAGTACAGACCTATGGCTACACCTTC
cdr3_aa: CASSLVQTYGYTF
d_call: -
j_call: TRBJ1-2
v_call: TRBV12-3/TRBV12-4
clone_size: -
cdr3_length: 13

cdr3_nt: TGTGCCAGCAGCTTAGTCATTAACACTGAAGCTTTCTTT
cdr3_aa: CASSLVINTEAFF
d_call: -
j_call: TRBJ1-1
v_call: TRBV7-9
clone_size: once
cdr3_length: 13

cdr3_nt: TGTGCCAGCAGTCCCCGGGAGACCCGAGCGTCGTATCAGCCCCAGCATTTT
cdr3_aa: CASSPRETRASYQPQHF
d_call: -
j_call: TRBJ1-5
v_call: TRBV6-6
clone_size: few
cdr3_length: 17

cdr3_nt: TGCGCCAGCAGCTTGGAGCGGGTGGCCACCGGGGAGCTGTTTTTT
cdr3_aa: CASSLERVATGELFF
d_call: -
j_call: TRBJ2-2
v_call: TRBV5-1
clone_size: -
cdr3_length: 15

cdr3_nt: TGTGCCAGCAGTTACTCACAGGGGGCCAACGTCCTGACTTTC
cdr3_aa: CASSYSQGANVLTF
d_call: -
j_call: TRBJ2-6
v_call: TRBV6-5
clone_size: -
cdr3_length: 14

cdr3_nt: TGTGCCATCAGTTCATTGACAGGGGCTCGGGAAAAACTGTTTTTT
cdr3_aa: CAISSLTGAREKLFF
d_call: TRBD1
j_call: TRBJ1-4
v_call: TRBV10-3
clone_size: -
cdr3_length: 15

cdr3_nt: TGTGCCAGCAGACCAGGGACTAGCGAGACTTATACGCAGTATTTT
cdr3_aa: CASRPGTSETYTQYF
d_call: TRBD2
j_call: TRBJ2-3
v_call: TRBV6-5
clone_size: -
cdr3_length: 15

cdr3_nt: TGTGCCAGCACTCTCAGGACAGGGCTAAGCTCCTACGAGCAGTACTTC
cdr3_aa: CASTLRTGLSSYEQYF
d_call: TRBD1
j_call: TRBJ2-7
v_call: TRBV28
clone_size: -
cdr3_length: 16

cdr3_nt: TGTGCCAGCAGCTTGGGGGGGGGCCCGTCGTGGTACAATGAGCAGTTCTTC
cdr3_aa: CASSLGGGPSWYNEQFF
d_call: -
j_call: TRBJ2-1
v_call: TRBV7-2
clone_size: -
cdr3_length: 17

cdr3_nt: TGTCGGGGAAATGAGCAGTTCTTC
cdr3_aa: CRGNEQFF
d_call: -
j_call: TRBJ2-1
v_call: TRBV19
clone_size: -
cdr3_length: 8

cdr3_nt: TGTGCCAGCAGCCAAGGTAATTTAGCAGGAGGCTACAATGAGCAGTTCTTC
cdr3_aa: CASSQGNLAGGYNEQFF
d_call: -
j_call: TRBJ2-1
v_call: TRBV14
clone_size: -
cdr3_length: 17

cdr3_nt: TGTGCCAGCAGTTTTAGGGGACAGCAAGAGACCCAGTACTTC
cdr3_aa: CASSFRGQQETQYF
d_call: TRBD1
j_call: TRBJ2-5
v_call: TRBV27
clone_size: -
cdr3_length: 14

cdr3_nt: TGTGCCAGTAGCACAAGTTATGGCTACACCTTC
cdr3_aa: CASSTSYGYTF
d_call: -
j_call: TRBJ1-2
v_call: TRBV19
clone_size: -
cdr3_length: 11

cdr3_nt: TGTGCCAGCACGGGGACTAGCGGGTCCTTGGCAGATACGCAGTATTTT
cdr3_aa: CASTGTSGSLADTQYF
d_call: TRBD2
j_call: TRBJ2-3
v_call: TRBV2
clone_size: -
cdr3_length: 16

cdr3_nt: TGCAGTGCTAGAGAGGAGCCTGAAGCTTTCTTT
cdr3_aa: CSAREEPEAFF
d_call: -
j_call: TRBJ1-1
v_call: TRBV20-1
clone_size: -
cdr3_length: 11

cdr3_nt: TGTGCCAGCAGCTTAGGGCCCCAACTGAACACTGAAGCTTTCTTT
cdr3_aa: CASSLGPQLNTEAFF
d_call: -
j_call: TRBJ1-1
v_call: TRBV7-2
clone_size: -
cdr3_length: 15

cdr3_nt: TGTGCCAGCAGCCCCGGGACAGGGGGTTCCTACGAGCAGTACTTC
cdr3_aa: CASSPGTGGSYEQYF
d_call: TRBD1
j_call: TRBJ2-7
v_call: TRBV5-5
clone_size: -
cdr3_length: 15

cdr3_nt: TGTGCCAGCAGCTACTTTCCCAAGAGCGGGGGGGTCCCCGGGGAGCTGTTTTTT
cdr3_aa: CASSYFPKSGGVPGELFF
d_call: TRBD2
j_call: TRBJ2-2
v_call: TRBV6-2/TRBV6-3
clone_size: -
cdr3_length: 18

cdr3_nt: TGTGCCAGCAGCTCCGGGTTCAGCAATCAGCCCCAGCATTTT
cdr3_aa: CASSSGFSNQPQHF
d_call: -
j_call: TRBJ1-5
v_call: TRBV7-2
clone_size: -
cdr3_length: 14

cdr3_nt: TGTGCCATCAGTGTTAACAGGGGGGGAAACGAGCAGTACTTC
cdr3_aa: CAISVNRGGNEQYF
d_call: -
j_call: TRBJ2-7
v_call: TRBV10-3
clone_size: -
cdr3_length: 14

cdr3_nt: TGTGCCAGCGCCAGGTCCTACAATGAGCAGTTCTTC
cdr3_aa: CASARSYNEQFF
d_call: -
j_call: TRBJ2-1
v_call: TRBV12-3/TRBV12-4
clone_size: few
cdr3_length: 12

cdr3_nt: TGTGCCAGCAGCCTAGCGGGGGGGCGTCACGAGCAGTACTTC
cdr3_aa: CASSLAGGRHEQYF
d_call: TRBD2
j_call: TRBJ2-7
v_call: TRBV2
clone_size: -
cdr3_length: 14

cdr3_nt: TGCGCCAGCAGTGAGGCCCTTAGCGGGGGGCTGGGTACCGGGGAGCTGTTTTTT
cdr3_aa: CASSEALSGGLGTGELFF
d_call: TRBD2
j_call: TRBJ2-2
v_call: TRBV10-1
clone_size: -
cdr3_length: 18

cdr3_nt: TGTGCCAGCAGTAGACAGGGAATCGATGGCTACACCTTC
cdr3_aa: CASSRQGIDGYTF
d_call: TRBD1
j_call: TRBJ1-2
v_call: TRBV12-3/TRBV12-4
clone_size: -
cdr3_length: 13

cdr3_nt: TGTGCCAGTACCGAAGGAGGGGTCAATAATTCACCCCTCCACTTT
cdr3_aa: CASTEGGVNNSPLHF
d_call: -
j_call: TRBJ1-6
v_call: TRBV19
clone_size: -
cdr3_length: 15

cdr3_nt: TGTGCCAGCAGCTTGGACACCCCTCGACAGTACTTC
cdr3_aa: CASSLDTPRQYF
d_call: -
j_call: TRBJ2-7
v_call: TRBV7-2
clone_size: -
cdr3_length: 12

cdr3_nt: TGTGCCAGCAGTTACCCTAGCGGGAGCCACTCCTACGAGCAGTACTTC
cdr3_aa: CASSYPSGSHSYEQYF
d_call: TRBD2
j_call: TRBJ2-7
v_call: TRBV6-5
clone_size: few
cdr3_length: 16

cdr3_nt: TGTGCCAGCAGCCTTACTTCCGACAGCACCAGCTATGGCTACACCTTC
cdr3_aa: CASSLTSDSTSYGYTF
d_call: -
j_call: TRBJ1-2
v_call: TRBV5-5
clone_size: -
cdr3_length: 16

cdr3_nt: TGTGCCAGCAGAATTGGGACAGGGGTTACTGAAGCTTTCTTT
cdr3_aa: CASRIGTGVTEAFF
d_call: TRBD1
j_call: TRBJ1-1
v_call: TRBV27
clone_size: -
cdr3_length: 14

cdr3_nt: TGTGCCAGCAAACCGAGGGGGTCAGATACGCAGTATTTT
cdr3_aa: CASKPRGSDTQYF
d_call: -
j_call: TRBJ2-3
v_call: TRBV3-1/TRBV3-2
clone_size: -
cdr3_length: 13

cdr3_nt: TGTGCCAGCAGCTTGTCAGGGTACAACTATGGCTACACCTTC
cdr3_aa: CASSLSGYNYGYTF
d_call: -
j_call: TRBJ1-2
v_call: TRBV5-4
clone_size: -
cdr3_length: 14

cdr3_nt: TGTGCCAGCAGCCCCACCGGGGGTATCACCGAGCAGTACTTC
cdr3_aa: CASSPTGGITEQYF
d_call: -
j_call: TRBJ2-7
v_call: TRBV3-1/TRBV3-2
clone_size: -
cdr3_length: 14